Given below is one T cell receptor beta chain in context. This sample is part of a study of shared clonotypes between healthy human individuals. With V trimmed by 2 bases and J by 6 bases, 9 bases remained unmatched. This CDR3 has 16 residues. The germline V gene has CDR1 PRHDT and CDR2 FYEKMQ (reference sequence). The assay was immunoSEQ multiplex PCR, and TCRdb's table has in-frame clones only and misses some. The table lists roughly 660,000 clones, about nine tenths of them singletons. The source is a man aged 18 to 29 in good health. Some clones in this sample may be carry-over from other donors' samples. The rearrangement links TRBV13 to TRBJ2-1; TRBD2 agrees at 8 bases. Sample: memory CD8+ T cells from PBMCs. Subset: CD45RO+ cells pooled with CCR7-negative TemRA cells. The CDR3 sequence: CASSLYREGQGNEQFF. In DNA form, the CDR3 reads TGTGCCAGCAGCTTATACCGGGAGGGCCAGGGCAATGAGCAGTTCTTC.